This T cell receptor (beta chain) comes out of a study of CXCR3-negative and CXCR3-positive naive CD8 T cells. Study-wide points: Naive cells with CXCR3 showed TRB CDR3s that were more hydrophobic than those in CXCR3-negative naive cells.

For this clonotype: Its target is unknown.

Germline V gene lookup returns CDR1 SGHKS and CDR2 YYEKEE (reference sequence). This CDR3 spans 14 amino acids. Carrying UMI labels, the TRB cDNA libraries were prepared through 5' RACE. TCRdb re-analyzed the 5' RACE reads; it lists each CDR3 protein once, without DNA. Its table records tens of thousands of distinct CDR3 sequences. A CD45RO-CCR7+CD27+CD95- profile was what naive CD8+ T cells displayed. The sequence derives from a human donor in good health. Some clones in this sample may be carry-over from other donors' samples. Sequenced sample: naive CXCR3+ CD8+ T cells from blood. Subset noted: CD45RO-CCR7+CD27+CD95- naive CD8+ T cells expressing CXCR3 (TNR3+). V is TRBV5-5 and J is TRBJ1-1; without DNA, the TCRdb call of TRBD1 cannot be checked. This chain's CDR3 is CASSEDSYYTEAFF.